Following are 20 T cell receptor beta chains from one sample sequenced in a study of T cells after yellow fever vaccination. TCRdb re-called the 5' RACE reads through MiXCR, storing one row per CDR3 protein. This table has roughly 500,000 distinct CDR3 sequences, over 15% appearing once. The sample here was PBMCs, taken 15 days after the yellow fever booster vaccination. The receptors were sampled from a man aged 25 to 40 who received the YFV17D yellow fever vaccine.

This clonotype was seen a few times. The chain is built from TRBV15 and TRBJ1-1, with D unresolved. The V end was cut by 3 bases, the J end by 6 bases, with 11 bases between. Germline loops: CDR1 LNHNV, CDR2 YYDKDF (reference sequence). The CDR3 extends over 13 amino acids. The CDR3, as DNA: TGTGCCACCAGCAGGTCTAGGTCAGCTGAAGCTTTCTTT. Translating it yields CATSRSRSAEAFF.

The chain joins TRBV7-2 to TRBJ2-7; 13 nucleotides agree with TRBD2. Germline V gene lookup returns CDR1 SGHTA and CDR2 FQGNSA. V trimming: 5 bases; J trimming: 3 bases; junction bases outside the gene matches: 1. CDR3 size: 14 residues. The DNA of the CDR3 is TGTGCCAGCAGCGGACTAGCGGGAGTCTACGAGCAGTACTTC. It specifies CASSGLAGVYEQYF.

This clonotype turned up a few times. The chain joins TRBV20-1 to TRBJ2-1; 8 bases fit TRBD1. Per the germline V gene, CDR1 is DFQATT and CDR2 is SNEGSKA (reference sequence). The CDR3 covers 15 residues. The J segment lost 8 bases and the V segment lost 2 bases, leaving 11 bases of the junction unmatched. CDR3 sequence (DNA): TGCAGTGCTAGAAACCGGGACAGGACCTTTGATGAGCAGTTCTTC. Translated, it gives CSARNRDRTFDEQFF.

The rearrangement links TRBV2 to TRBJ2-6; D unclear. The germline CDR1 and CDR2 sequences are SNHLY and FYNNEI. Trimming pared 9 bases from V and 1 base from J, leaving 7 bases between. This CDR3 has 13 residues. The CDR3 nucleotides read TGTGCCAGGGGATGGTCTGGGGCCAACGTCCTGACTTTC. Amino acid sequence: CARGWSGANVLTF.

V is TRBV6-1 and J is TRBJ2-7, with D perhaps being TRBD1 or TRBD2 (5 bases each). The germline V and J ends were trimmed by 7 bases and 2 bases, with 15 bases remaining between them. This CDR3 contains 14 residues. From germline, CDR1 is MNHNS and CDR2 SASEGT. The CDR3 nucleotides read TGTGCCAGCAAACAAGGGACCGTTACCTACGAGCAGTACTTC. Protein sequence: CASKQGTVTYEQYF.

This clonotype turned up a few times. This sequence joins TRBV7-2 and TRBJ2-3; 8 positions agree with TRBD1. Per the germline V gene, CDR1 is SGHTA and CDR2 is FQGNSA. The CDR3 spans 17 residues. Trimming cost V 3 bases and J 4 bases; bases outside gene matches: 12. The CDR3 loop is CASSLANPGGSPDTQYF. CDR3 DNA sequence: TGTGCCAGCAGCTTGGCTAACCCAGGGGGCTCCCCAGATACGCAGTATTTT. The variable domain in full, with the rest retrieved from reference TRBV7-2 and TRBJ2-3, is GAGVSQSPSNKVTEKGKDVELRCDPISGHTALYWYRQSLGQGLEFLIYFQGNSAPDKSGLPSDRFSAERTGGSVSTLTIQRTQQEDSAVYLCASSLANPGGSPDTQYFGPGTRLTVL.

This chain connects TRBV19 to TRBJ1-4; 7 bases are shared with TRBD1. J was trimmed by 8 bases and V by 8 bases; bases with no gene match: 14. Germline lookup yields CDR1 LNHDA and CDR2 SQIVND (reference sequence). The CDR3 extends over 15 amino acids. This chain's CDR3 is CASHPGGGFREKLFF. The CDR3 nucleotides read TGTGCCAGTCACCCTGGAGGGGGCTTTCGGGAAAAACTGTTTTTT.

This clonotype has a count of ten or more. The chain joins TRBV20-1 to TRBJ2-7; D not resolved. The V gene lost 5 bases and the J gene lost 7 bases, with 12 bases spanning the gap. The CDR3 is 11 residues long. From germline, CDR1 is DFQATT and CDR2 SNEGSKA (reference sequence). The CDR3, as DNA: TGCAGTGCTCCATCCTTCGGAGAGCAGTACTTC. This gives the protein CSAPSFGEQYF.

About this clonotype: One end of the junction fails to match germline, which may point to a read error. This chain joins TRBV15 and TRBJ1-5, with D uncertain. CDR3 length: 13 amino acids. Per germline, CDR1 LNHNV and CDR2 YYDKDF (reference sequence). DNA of the CDR3: TGTGCCACCAGCGGAGAAATTTATCAGCCCCAGCATTTT. Its translation is CATSGEIYQPQHF. The whole variable domain, remainder taken from reference TRBV15 and TRBJ1-5, is DAMVIQNPRYQVTQFGKPVTLSCSQTLNHNVMYWYQQKSSQAPKLLFHYYDKDFNNEADTPDNFQSRRPNTSFCFLDIRSPGLGDTAMYLCATSGEIYQPQHFGDGTRLSIL.

The gene calls are TRBV19 and TRBJ2-3, with 8 bases aligning to TRBD2. The ends lost 2 bases at V and 4 bases at J; junction bases unmatched: 2. There are 14 residues in the CDR3. Germline V gene data show CDR1 as LNHDA and CDR2 as SQIVND (reference sequence). The CDR3 sequence is CASSINGRADTQYF. The CDR3 DNA is TGTGCCAGTAGTATAAACGGGAGGGCAGATACGCAGTATTTT.

This clonotype was counted only a few times. The chain uses TRBV20-1 and TRBJ2-7; TRBD2 matches 7 bases. The CDR3 loop spans 14 amino acids. Trimming cost V 6 bases and J 0 bases; bases outside gene matches: 8. Germline V gene sequence: CDR1 DFQATT, CDR2 SNEGSKA (reference sequence). Here the CDR3 reads CSARTAGSSYEQYF. DNA of the CDR3: TGCAGTGCAAGAACAGCGGGGAGCTCCTACGAGCAGTACTTC.

The chain joins TRBV20-1 to TRBJ2-5; 7 bases are a match to TRBD2. After removal of 6 bases from V and 1 base from J, the junction contained 11 bases not matched to a gene. Germline CDR1 is DFQATT and CDR2 is SNEGSKA (reference sequence). The CDR3 consists of 15 residues. CDR3 loop: CSASWAGAAQETQYF. DNA for the CDR3: TGCAGTGCCTCTTGGGCGGGAGCCGCCCAAGAGACCCAGTACTTC.

The CDR3 protein is CASSFQGPIYNEQFF. CDR3 nucleotide sequence: TGTGCCAGCAGTTTCCAGGGCCCCATCTACAATGAGCAGTTCTTC. The V call is TRBV12-3 or TRBV12-4, the J call TRBJ2-1; maybe TRBD1 (5 bases). The CDR3 length is 15 residues. The V end was cut by 3 bases, the J end by 3 bases, with 12 bases between.

The V call is TRBV10-2, the J call TRBJ2-7; D is unclear. V was cut by 3 bases and J by 2 bases, with 14 bases left in between. The CDR3 has 15 residues. Looked up from germline, CDR1 is WSHSY and CDR2 is SAAADI. The CDR3 sequence is CASSEDRKFPYEQYF. The DNA for the CDR3 is TGCGCCAGCAGTGAAGATCGAAAATTTCCCTACGAGCAGTACTTC.

This chain links TRBV9 with TRBJ1-2; D not certain. V was cut by 0 bases and J by 2 bases, with 5 bases left in between. Germline values: CDR1 SGDLS, CDR2 YYNGEE. This CDR3 is 13 amino acids long. The CDR3 bases are TGTGCCAGCAGCGTAGACAGAAACTATGGCTACACCTTC. Encoded protein: CASSVDRNYGYTF.

The table lists this clonotype with a few counts. The V gene is TRBV16, the J gene TRBJ2-1; TRBD2 aligns across 11 bases. Germline V gives CDR1 KGHSY, CDR2 FQNENV. CDR3 length equals 20 residues. Germline trimming cut 2 bases from V and 2 bases from J; bases unmatched to any gene: 14. In nucleotides, the CDR3 is TGTGCCAGCAGCCAACGATTAGCGGGAGGGCAAATGAGCGCCTACAATGAGCAGTTCTTC. This encodes CASSQRLAGGQMSAYNEQFF.

In its sample, this clonotype was seen a few times. V usage is TRBV24-1 and J usage is TRBJ2-1; D call uncertain. CDR1 is KGHDR and CDR2 is SFDVKD in the germline V gene. The CDR3 extends over 18 amino acids. Trimming removed 1 base at V and 10 bases at J, with 25 bases between. CDR3 in amino acids: CATSDFGKGPTLNYEQFF. DNA for the CDR3: TGTGCCACCAGTGATTTTGGGAAGGGCCCGACCCTTAATTACGAGCAGTTCTTC.

This clonotype was observed a handful of times. This rearrangement joins TRBV28 to TRBJ2-3; 10 positions agree with TRBD2. The germline V gene encodes CDR1 MDHEN and CDR2 SYDVKM. This CDR3 has 18 residues. J gave up 2 bases and V 6 bases, and 14 bases lay outside the gene matches. CDR3 nucleotides: TGTGCCAGCAGCCCGTTCGTAGCGGGAGGCCCTCCCACAGATACGCAGTATTTT. Amino acid sequence: CASSPFVAGGPPTDTQYF.

This chain connects TRBV5-1 to TRBJ2-7; perhaps D is TRBD1 or TRBD2 (5 bases each). The CDR3 has 14 residues. Looked up from germline, CDR1 is SGHRS and CDR2 is YFSETQ. V shed 5 bases and J shed 3 bases, with 15 bases lying between them. For the CDR3, the DNA is TGCGCCAGCAGGGGGGACGGATCCATCTACGAGCAGTACTTC. This gives the protein CASRGDGSIYEQYF.

A few counts support this clonotype. This chain uses TRBV12-3 or TRBV12-4 with TRBJ2-3; no definite D call. Trimming left V 7 bases short and J 0 bases short, with 8 bases between. This CDR3 is 13 amino acids long. The CDR3 bases are TGTGCCAGCACCTTCCGAAGCACAGATACGCAGTATTTT. Protein sequence: CASTFRSTDTQYF.